This T cell receptor (beta chain) was found in a study of shared clonotypes between healthy human individuals. As to this clone: What it recognizes is unknown.

Profiled with immunoSEQ multiplex PCR; TCRdb holds only in-frame clones, not every one. This table has 2 million to 2.5 million clones, 85% to 95% appearing once. CD45RO-negative CD8 cells positively selected for CCR7 made up the naive population, which excluded terminally differentiated effector memory CD45RA+ cells. There were no recent acute infections or vaccinations among the donors, who were healthy HIV-negative adults. V shed 2 bases and J 6 bases; nucleotides not matched to a gene: 1. The germline V gene encodes CDR1 SGHRS and CDR2 YFSETQ. This CDR3 has 12 residues. Regarding the study as a whole: Sequencing depth was a factor that was expected to affect clonotype sharing among donors. The study sampled only blood, and tissue repertoires likely differ.

J is TRBJ2-7 and V is TRBV5-1; 8 nucleotides agree with TRBD1. The TCR comes from a man aged 18 to 30 in good health. Some clones in this sample may be carry-over from other donors' samples. The sample taken for sequencing was naive CD8+ T cells from PBMCs. CDR3 sequence (DNA): TGCGCCAGCAGCTTTCAGGGGGCCGAGCAGTACTTC. Its protein is CASSFQGAEQYF. The variable domain in full, completed from reference TRBV5-1 and TRBJ2-7, reads KAGVTQTPRYLIKTRGQQVTLSCSPISGHRSVSWYQQTPGQGLQFLFEYFSETQRNKGNFPGRFSGRQFSNSRSEMNVSTLELGDSALYLCASSFQGAEQYFGPGTRLTVT.